The 15 T cell receptor beta chains presented below share a single source sample, sequenced in a study of CD8 T cells in ankylosing spondylitis. TCRdb reprocessed the 5' RACE reads via MiXCR and lists one record per CDR3 protein. This table has around 150,000 distinct CDR3 sequences, 18% appearing once. The sample was blood, either unsorted or a sorted T cell fraction (not recorded which). Every receptor here comes from a male donor with ankylosing spondylitis or in good health (not recorded which).

As to this clonotype: A much larger clone differs from this one at a single base, so this may be a read error. The chain links TRBV10-3 to TRBJ2-7, with 9 bases aligning to TRBD1. The CDR3 runs 16 residues. Per the germline V gene, CDR1 is ENHRY and CDR2 is SYGVKD. This CDR3 reads CATSEPGQGGSYEQYF. The DNA for the CDR3 is TGTGCCACCAGTGAACCGGGACAGGGAGGCTCCTACGAGCAGTACTTC.

This chain links TRBV20-1 with TRBJ2-5; D unclear. Germline CDR1 is DFQATT and CDR2 is SNEGSKA (reference sequence). CDR3 length: 12 residues. For the CDR3, the DNA is TGCAGCCTAAGACTCCACCAAGAGACCCAGTACTTC. This codes for CSLRLHQETQYF.

This clonotype was seen ten or more times. The CDR3 spells CASSTSGTGTNEQFF. In nucleotides, the CDR3 is TGCGCCAGCAGCACCTCCGGGACAGGGACGAATGAGCAGTTCTTC. This chain connects TRBV5-1 to TRBJ2-1, with 9 positions matching TRBD1. This CDR3 region has 15 residues. V shed 4 bases and J 7 bases; nucleotides not matched to a gene: 9. Germline values: CDR1 SGHRS, CDR2 YFSETQ. Combining the CDR3 with reference TRBV5-1 and TRBJ2-1 gives the whole variable domain KAGVTQTPRYLIKTRGQQVTLSCSPISGHRSVSWYQQTPGQGLQFLFEYFSETQRNKGNFPGRFSGRQFSNSRSEMNVSTLELGDSALYLCASSTSGTGTNEQFFGPGTRLTVL.

A few counts support this clonotype. The chain uses TRBV7-8 and TRBJ2-3; 9 nucleotides match TRBD2. CDR1 and CDR2 from the germline V gene are SGHVS and FQNEAQ. The CDR3 runs 12 residues. The J segment lost 9 bases and the V segment lost 4 bases, leaving 2 bases of the junction unmatched. The CDR3 bases are TGTGCCAGCAGCTCTAGCGGGAAAACGCAGTATTTT. As protein: CASSSSGKTQYF. Looking up the rest from reference TRBV7-8 and TRBJ2-3 gives the full variable domain: GAGVSQSPRYKVAKRGQDVALRCDPISGHVSLFWYQQALGQGPEFLTYFQNEAQLDKSGLPSDRFFAERPEGSVSTLKIQRTQQEDSAVYLCASSSSGKTQYFGPGTRLTVL.

The CDR3: CASSYRGQQETQYF. The CDR3 DNA is TGTGCCAGCAGTTACCGGGGACAGCAAGAGACCCAGTACTTC. The chain joins TRBV6-5 to TRBJ2-5; 7 nucleotides align to TRBD1. Germline CDR1 reads MNHEY; CDR2 reads SVGAGI. The ends lost 2 bases at V and 2 bases at J; junction bases unmatched: 2. This CDR3 is built from 14 residues.

This clonotype showed up just a few times. The rearrangement uses TRBV29-1 and TRBJ2-7, with 9 bases fitting TRBD1. Trimming removed 2 bases from V and 4 bases from J; junction bases left unmatched: 3. Germline V CDR1 and CDR2: SQVTM, ANQGSEA. The CDR3 extends over 13 amino acids. CDR3 loop: CSVEPGTGYEQYF. Written as DNA, the CDR3 is TGCAGCGTTGAACCCGGGACAGGGTACGAGCAGTACTTC.

This clonotype was counted at least ten times. The rearrangement uses TRBV3-1 and TRBJ2-7, with 11 nucleotides matching TRBD1. CDR1 and CDR2 from the germline V gene are LGHDT and YNNKEL (reference sequence). V lost 3 bases and J lost 5; bases outside the gene matches: 6. CDR3 size: 15 residues. In DNA form, the CDR3 reads TGTGCCAGCAGCCACGGGACAGGGGGGAACAACGAGCAGTACTTC. Amino acids: CASSHGTGGNNEQYF.

In its sample, this clonotype was seen many times. The rearrangement joins TRBV29-1 to TRBJ2-4; D gene uncertain. CDR3 length: 14 residues. V lost 6 bases, J lost 1 base, and 13 bases lay in between. Germline CDR1 reads SQVTM; CDR2 reads ANQGSEA. DNA for the CDR3: TGCAGCGTGTCCCCGGGCACGGCCAAAAACATTCAGTACTTC. Translation gives CSVSPGTAKNIQYF.

The chain combines TRBV5-1 with TRBJ2-1, with 10 bases aligning to TRBD2. The V gene end was trimmed by 2 bases and the J gene end by 9 bases; junction bases not matched to a gene: 5. The CDR3 extends over 14 amino acids. CDR1 and CDR2 (germline): SGHRS, YFSETQ. CDR3 in amino acids: CASSFQREGTEQFF. CDR3 coding DNA: TGCGCCAGCAGCTTTCAGCGGGAGGGTACTGAGCAGTTCTTC.

This clonotype was counted many times. The chain has TRBV25-1 and TRBJ2-3, with 12 nucleotides matching TRBD2. The CDR3 covers 16 residues. V dropped 3 bases and J dropped 2; count of bases not matched to a gene: 3. Germline V lookup: CDR1 MGHDK, CDR2 SYGVNS. The CDR3 DNA reads as TGTGCCAGCAGTGATTCTAGCGGGAGGGCCACAGATACGCAGTATTTT. Translated, it gives CASSDSSGRATDTQYF. The whole variable domain, remainder taken from reference TRBV25-1 and TRBJ2-3, is EADIYQTPRYLVIGTGKKITLECSQTMGHDKMYWYQQDPGMELHLIHYSYGVNSTEKGDLSSESTVSRIRTEHFPLTLESARPSHTSQYLCASSDSSGRATDTQYFGPGTRLTVL.

This clonotype occurred a few times. This chain connects TRBV20-1 to TRBJ1-1, with no clear D. V lost 5 bases and J lost 4, with 20 bases in between. Germline values: CDR1 DFQATT, CDR2 SNEGSKA (reference sequence). The length of the CDR3 is 15 residues. CDR3 region: CSALGRERMGTEAFF. The DNA for the CDR3 is TGCAGTGCTTTGGGGAGGGAGAGGATGGGCACTGAAGCTTTCTTT.

This clonotype appeared many times. The chain links TRBV10-3 to TRBJ2-1, with D possibly matching TRBD2 (5 bases). The CDR3 is 16 amino acids. Germline values: CDR1 ENHRY, CDR2 SYGVKD. The germline V and J ends were trimmed by 4 bases and 5 bases, with 18 bases remaining between them. The CDR3 nucleotides read TGTGCCATCAGTGTCGACACTCGGGAATGGGACAATGAGCAGTTCTTC. As protein: CAISVDTREWDNEQFF.

This clonotype was detected once. This chain connects TRBV7-3 to TRBJ1-4; D remains unclear. Germline CDR1 and CDR2: SGHTA and FQGTGA. This CDR3 spans 13 amino acids. Between the trimmed V and J ends, which lost 2 bases and 7 bases, there was a span of 8 bases. For the CDR3, the DNA is TGTGCCAGCAGCTTATTCCCCGGTGAAAAACTGTTTTTT. It translates to CASSLFPGEKLFF.

This clonotype was seen a few times. This chain uses TRBV18 with TRBJ1-1; 9 bases map to TRBD1. V was pared by 5 bases and J by 6 bases, with 10 bases of the junction left unmatched. CDR1 is KGHSH, CDR2 LQKENI, per germline. This CDR3 is built from 15 residues. The CDR3 protein is CASSSGQGLLAEAFF. CDR3 nucleotide sequence: TGTGCCAGCTCATCGGGACAGGGACTCTTGGCTGAAGCTTTCTTT. Full variable domain (remainder filled in from reference TRBV18 and TRBJ1-1): NAGVMQNPRHLVRRRGQEARLRCSPMKGHSHVYWYRQLPEEGLKFMVYLQKENIIDESGMPKERFSAEFPKEGPSILRIQQVVRGDSAAYFCASSSGQGLLAEAFFGQGTRLTVV.

This clonotype has a handful of counts. This chain joins TRBV29-1 and TRBJ2-1, with 7 bases fitting TRBD1. CDR3 size: 13 residues. CDR1 and CDR2 (germline): SQVTM, ANQGSEA. The J segment lost 1 base and the V segment lost 5 bases, leaving 2 bases of the junction unmatched. The CDR3 region is CSVTGVSYNEQFF. The CDR3 bases are TGCAGCGTTACAGGGGTATCCTACAATGAGCAGTTCTTC.